This T cell receptor beta chain was retrieved from a study of blood T cell repertoires in COVID-19. Across the study: Italy, Spain and the United States were the sources of the convalescent and acute COVID-19 samples. Sources were T cells, B-cell-depleted T cells, or PBMCs; the material itself was cDNA or gDNA.

Original processing methods: Reference gene primer amplification gave estimated nucleated cell counts. Using immunoSEQ multiplex PCR, the repertoire was profiled, and TCRdb retains in-frame clones only, with some absent. V and J calls plus clone size are reproduced from that table; the DNA served to infer D and trimming. Found here are about 260,000 clones, approximately 90% of them singletons; the top ten hold 3.5% to 4.5%. The germline V gene has CDR1 LNHDA and CDR2 SQIVND (reference sequence). Trimming cost V 5 bases and J 0 bases; bases outside gene matches: 9. The CDR3 is 16 amino acids. The receptor was derived from a woman in her thirties or forties with acute or convalescent COVID-19. The specimen sequenced was peripheral blood. V and J are TRBV19 and TRBJ1-1, with TRBD1 matching over 7 bases. The CDR3 region is CASSHNRGRMNTEAFF. The CDR3 bases are TGTGCCAGTAGTCACAACAGGGGACGCATGAACACTGAAGCTTTCTTT.